This T cell receptor (beta chain) was recorded in a study of T cell clusters in autoimmune cytopenias. Whole-study context: The mean age of healthy donor controls was approximately 50 years, the median roughly 59 years.

This clonotype counts as large by frequency. Antigen specificity is unknown. Whole-study findings and limits: TRB repertoire shifts in secondary cytopenia and chronic lymphocytic leukemia mostly reflected lymphoma, not autoimmunity.

Multiplex touch-down PCR amplified TRB using TRB-A and TRB-B pools in one tube. TCRdb reprocessed the multiplex PCR reads and stores each CDR3 protein as one record, lacking DNA. The repertoire table contains approximately 1,100 distinct CDR3 sequences. Each sample's input was around 250 ng genomic DNA, some 38,000 genome equivalents. CDR1 is SQVTM and CDR2 is ANQGSEA in the germline V gene. The CDR3 totals 16 residues. Another study also made use of these data, one on T cell repertoires in aging, cancer and after chemotherapy. That study adds: Healthy donor repertoires were recorded over several months to years and showed clear clonal overlap. Rebound thymic output was suggested by rising median generation probability during chemotherapy in each cancer cohort.

This receptor was obtained from a human donor in good health. The chain combines TRBV29-1 with TRBJ1-4; TCRdb lists TRBD1, though no DNA is available to test this call. The sample taken for sequencing was peripheral blood. The CDR3 loop is CSVRDRGLITNEKLFF.